This TCR beta chain derives from a study of blood T cell dynamics during melanoma immunotherapy. For the study at large: Patients with metastatic melanoma got pembrolizumab or nivolumab-ipilimumab as first-line care. General study results and limits: The most clonal sorted CD8+ subset, immune-effector cells, was closest to cell-free DNA CDR3 sequences.

Each sorted CD8+ T cell subset had its entire DNA loaded. Generated by immunoSEQ multiplex PCR, the TCRdb table keeps only in-frame clones and is missing some. The sample carries roughly 1,400 clones, approximately 68% recorded once. The CDR3 loop spans 14 amino acids. V lost 2 bases and J lost 6, with 8 bases in between. Germline CDR1 MRHNA, CDR2 SNTAGT. The time point is: pre-treatment baseline. Patients with prior systemic cancer treatment, concomitant immunosuppressants, or other active malignancies were excluded. Comment on this clone: Its antigen is unidentified.

This specimen was central memory CD8+ T cells from blood, taken from a patient treated with checkpoint blockade. The receptor was isolated from a human donor with melanoma. The chain carries TRBV6-4 and TRBJ1-6; D is perhaps TRBD1 (5 bases). This chain's CDR3 is CASSDGGTNSPLHF. The CDR3, as DNA: TGTGCCAGCAGTGACGGGGGGACTAATTCACCCCTCCACTTT.